What follows describes a single TCR beta chain. Its antigen is undetermined. Other DNA variants within this sample encode the same CDR3. This sample is drawn from a study of T cell responses to AZD1222 COVID-19 vaccine. Study-level points and caveats: White British ancestry dominated among donors, who included more females, and clonal diversity was possibly underestimated.

CDR3 length: 14 amino acids. The V gene's germline CDR1 is PRHDT and CDR2 FYEKMQ (reference sequence). Trimming removed 4 bases from V and 1 base from J; junction bases left unmatched: 3. This table comes from immunoSEQ multiplex PCR, and its TCRdb copy is limited to in-frame clones, with some not included. Among around 150,000 clones listed, 75% to 90% were seen once. Sequenced here: peripheral blood, sampled on day 0 of AZD1222 vaccination. The chain couples TRBV13 to TRBJ1-1; 7 bases fit TRBD1. This TCR derives from an adult in good health. The CDR3 protein is CASSYRQGNTEAFF. CDR3 DNA: TGTGCCAGCAGCTACCGACAGGGGAACACTGAAGCTTTCTTT.